Detailed here is one T cell receptor (beta chain). Its target is not known. This specimen belongs to a study of T cell responses to AZD1222 COVID-19 vaccine. General study results and limits: CD4 TCRs associated with vaccination spanned spike, dominating at 160-218 and 743-854. Repertoire sampling was restricted to post-peak T cell response timepoints. Donors were largely white British and mainly female; clonal diversity was possibly underestimated. At baseline, seropositivity was found in only six or seven AZD1222 recipients.

Profiling relied on immunoSEQ multiplex PCR, and the TCRdb table lists in-frame clones only, not all of them. This table holds 200,000 to 250,000 clones, around 94% found once. The specimen comprised peripheral blood, sampled 28 days after the second dose of the MenACWY control vaccine. This clonotype was sampled from an adult who received the MenACWY meningococcal vaccine as a control.

CDR3 nucleotide sequence: TGTGCCAGCAGTTTTATCGCCGGGGAGCTGTTTTTT. Encoded protein: CASSFIAGELFF. This chain joins TRBV12-3 or TRBV12-4 and TRBJ2-2; D unclear. The V and J ends lost 3 bases and 6 bases respectively, with 5 bases between them. The CDR3 loop spans 12 amino acids.